The sequence of this T cell receptor beta chain was determined in a study of T-cell reconstitution after alpha-beta-depleted transplantation in children. Overall study results and limits: High day-60 TCRbeta diversity in some patients came from surviving recipient T cells and thymic progenitors. Expanded graft clones numbering several hundred reportedly gave rise to alpha-beta T cells about two months after transplant. Among T cells one year after transplant, newly produced cells accounted for most counts and diversity.

The V gene lost 6 bases and the J gene lost 2 bases, with 16 bases spanning the gap. Germline V gives CDR1 SGHTA, CDR2 FQGNSA. The CDR3 is 15 amino acids. The authors prepared the TCRbeta library with unique molecular identifiers. TCRdb fed the PCR reads into MiXCR, producing one record per CDR3 protein. The sample includes hundreds of thousands of distinct CDR3 sequences, 20% to 25% of them seen just once. This clonotype was recorded many times. The antigen is unknown. The chain links TRBV7-2 to TRBJ2-5; D is ambiguous. The starting material was PBMCs, mostly from graft donor cells, obtained 360 days after TCRalphabeta/CD19-depleted stem cell transplant. The source of this sequence is a boy younger than two who had a stem cell transplant for acute myeloid leukemia, so the T cells may come from the graft donor. Here the CDR3 DNA reads TGTGCCAGCAGACTTCAGGTTGGCACTCAAGAGACCCAGTACTTC. Translating it yields CASRLQVGTQETQYF.